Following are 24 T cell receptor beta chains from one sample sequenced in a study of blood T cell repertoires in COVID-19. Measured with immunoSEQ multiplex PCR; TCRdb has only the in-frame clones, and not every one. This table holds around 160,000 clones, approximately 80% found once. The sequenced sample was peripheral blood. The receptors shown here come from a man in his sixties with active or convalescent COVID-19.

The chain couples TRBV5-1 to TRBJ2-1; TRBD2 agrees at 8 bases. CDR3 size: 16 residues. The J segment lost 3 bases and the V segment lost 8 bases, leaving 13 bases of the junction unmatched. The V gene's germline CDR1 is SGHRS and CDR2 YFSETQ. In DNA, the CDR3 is TGCGCCAGTGTCCTAGAGGCGGGAGGCCGCTACAATGAGCAGTTCTTC. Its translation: CASVLEAGGRYNEQFF.

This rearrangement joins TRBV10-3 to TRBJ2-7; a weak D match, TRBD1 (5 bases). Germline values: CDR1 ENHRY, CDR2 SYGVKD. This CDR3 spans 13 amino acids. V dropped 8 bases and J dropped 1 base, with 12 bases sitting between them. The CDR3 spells CAIGPQGSYEQYF. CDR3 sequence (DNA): TGTGCCATCGGGCCTCAGGGTTCCTACGAGCAGTACTTC.

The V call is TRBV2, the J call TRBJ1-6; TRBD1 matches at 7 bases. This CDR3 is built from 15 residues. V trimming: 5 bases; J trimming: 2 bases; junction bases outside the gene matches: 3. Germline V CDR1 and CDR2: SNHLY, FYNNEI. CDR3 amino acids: CASSPGQPYNSPLHF. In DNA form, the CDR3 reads TGTGCCAGCAGTCCGGGACAGCCCTATAATTCACCCCTCCACTTT.

CDR3 protein: CASSLADREGQPQHF. CDR3 bases: TGTGCCAGCAGCTTAGCGGACAGGGAGGGTCAGCCCCAGCATTTT. The chain recombines TRBV11-2 with TRBJ1-5, with 8 positions matching TRBD1. Germline CDR1 and CDR2: SGHAT and FQNNGV. The V segment lost 1 base and the J segment 6 bases; nucleotides outside the gene matches: 5. This CDR3 has 15 amino acids.

In DNA, the CDR3 is TGTGCCAGCAGCCCACCCAGGGGTGCGAACACCGGGGAGCTGTTTTTT. It translates to CASSPPRGANTGELFF. The chain recombines TRBV21-1 with TRBJ2-2; TRBD1, the table's D call, lacks a check against the DNA. TRBV21-1 is a pseudogene. The CDR3 contains 16 residues.

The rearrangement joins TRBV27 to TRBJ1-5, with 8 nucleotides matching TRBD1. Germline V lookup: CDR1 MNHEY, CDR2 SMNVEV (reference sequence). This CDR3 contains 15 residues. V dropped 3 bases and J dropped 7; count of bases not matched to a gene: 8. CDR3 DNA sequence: TGTGCCAGCAGTTTCCTCGGACAGGGTGGGCAGCCCCAGCATTTT. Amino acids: CASSFLGQGGQPQHF.

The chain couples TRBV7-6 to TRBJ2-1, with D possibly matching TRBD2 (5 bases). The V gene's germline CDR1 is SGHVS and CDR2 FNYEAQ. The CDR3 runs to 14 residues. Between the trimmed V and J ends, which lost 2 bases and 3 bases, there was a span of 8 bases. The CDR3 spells CASSLPGFYNEQFF. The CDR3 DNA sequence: TGTGCCAGCAGCTTACCGGGATTCTACAATGAGCAGTTCTTC.

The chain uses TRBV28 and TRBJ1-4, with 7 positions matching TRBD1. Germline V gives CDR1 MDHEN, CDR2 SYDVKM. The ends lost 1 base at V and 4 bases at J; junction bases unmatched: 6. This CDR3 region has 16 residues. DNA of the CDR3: TGTGCCAGCAGTTTATACGAGGGGGCTAGTAATGAAAAACTGTTTTTT. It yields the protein CASSLYEGASNEKLFF.

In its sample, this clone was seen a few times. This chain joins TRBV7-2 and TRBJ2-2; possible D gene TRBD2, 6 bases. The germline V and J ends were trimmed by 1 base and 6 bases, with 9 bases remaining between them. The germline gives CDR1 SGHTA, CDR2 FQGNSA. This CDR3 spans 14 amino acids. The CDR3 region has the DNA TGTGCCAGCAGCTTAGAAAAGCGGGCCGGGGAGCTGTTTTTT. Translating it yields CASSLEKRAGELFF.

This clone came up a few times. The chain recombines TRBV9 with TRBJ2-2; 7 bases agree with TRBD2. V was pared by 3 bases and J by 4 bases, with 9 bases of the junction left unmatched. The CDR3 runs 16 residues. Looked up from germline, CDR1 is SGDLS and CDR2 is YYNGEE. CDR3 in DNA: TGTGCCAGCAGCGCCCGTGGGGGGGAGTTCACCGGGGAGCTGTTTTTT. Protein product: CASSARGGEFTGELFF.

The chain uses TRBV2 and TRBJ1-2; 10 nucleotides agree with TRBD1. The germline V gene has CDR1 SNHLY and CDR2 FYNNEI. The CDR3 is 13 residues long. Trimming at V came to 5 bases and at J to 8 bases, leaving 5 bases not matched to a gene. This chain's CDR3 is CASSMGQGSGYTF. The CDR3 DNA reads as TGTGCCAGCAGTATGGGACAGGGGAGCGGCTACACCTTC. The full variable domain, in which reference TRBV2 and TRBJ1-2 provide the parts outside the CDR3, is EPEVTQTPSHQVTQMGQEVILRCVPISNHLYFYWYRQILGQKVEFLVSFYNNEISEKSEIFDDQFSVERPDGSNFTLKIRSTKLEDSAMYFCASSMGQGSGYTFGSGTRLTVV.

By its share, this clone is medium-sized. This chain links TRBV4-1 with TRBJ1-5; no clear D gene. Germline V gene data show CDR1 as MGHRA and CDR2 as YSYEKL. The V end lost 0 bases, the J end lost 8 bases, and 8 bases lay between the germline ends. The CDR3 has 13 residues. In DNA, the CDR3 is TGCGCCAGCAGCCAAGATTGGGCGAAGCCCCAGCATTTT. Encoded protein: CASSQDWAKPQHF.

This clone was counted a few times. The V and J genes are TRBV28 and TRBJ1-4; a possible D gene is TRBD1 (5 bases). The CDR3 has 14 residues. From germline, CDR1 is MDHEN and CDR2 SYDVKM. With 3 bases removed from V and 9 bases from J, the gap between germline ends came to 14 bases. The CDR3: CASSLAGTEKKLFF. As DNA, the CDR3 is TGTGCCAGCAGTTTGGCGGGGACGGAGAAAAAACTGTTTTTT.

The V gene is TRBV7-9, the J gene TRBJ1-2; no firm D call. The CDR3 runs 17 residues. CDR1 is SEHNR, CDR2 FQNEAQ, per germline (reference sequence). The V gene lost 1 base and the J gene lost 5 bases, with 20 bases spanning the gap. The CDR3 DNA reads TGTGCCAGCAGCTTAGACCCCTCCGGTGCCCGAGGGTATGGCTACACCTTC. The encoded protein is CASSLDPSGARGYGYTF.

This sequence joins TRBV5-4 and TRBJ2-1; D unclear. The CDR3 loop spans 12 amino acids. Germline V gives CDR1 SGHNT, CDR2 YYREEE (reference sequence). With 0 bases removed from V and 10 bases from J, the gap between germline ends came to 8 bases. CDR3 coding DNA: TGTGCCAGCAGCTTGGGACACTCGGAGCAGTTCTTC. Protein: CASSLGHSEQFF.

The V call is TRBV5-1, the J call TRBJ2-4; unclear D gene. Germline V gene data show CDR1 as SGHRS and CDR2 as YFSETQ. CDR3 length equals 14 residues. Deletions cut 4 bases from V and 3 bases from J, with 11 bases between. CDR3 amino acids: CASSPISGKNIQYF. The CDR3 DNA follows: TGCGCCAGCAGCCCAATATCGGGCAAAAACATTCAGTACTTC. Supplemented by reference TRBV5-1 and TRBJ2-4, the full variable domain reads KAGVTQTPRYLIKTRGQQVTLSCSPISGHRSVSWYQQTPGQGLQFLFEYFSETQRNKGNFPGRFSGRQFSNSRSEMNVSTLELGDSALYLCASSPISGKNIQYFGAGTRLSVL.

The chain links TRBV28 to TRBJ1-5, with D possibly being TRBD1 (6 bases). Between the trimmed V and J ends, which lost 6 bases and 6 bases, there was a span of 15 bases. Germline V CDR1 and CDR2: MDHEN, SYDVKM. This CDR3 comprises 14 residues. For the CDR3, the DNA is TGTGCCAGCAGAGTACAGGGTTACGGTCAGCCCCAGCATTTT. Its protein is CASRVQGYGQPQHF.

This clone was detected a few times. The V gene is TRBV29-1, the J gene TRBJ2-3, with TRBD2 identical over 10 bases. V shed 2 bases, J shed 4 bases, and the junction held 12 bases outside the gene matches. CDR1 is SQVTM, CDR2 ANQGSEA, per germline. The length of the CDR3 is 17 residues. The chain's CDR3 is CSVEYGGASGSPDTQYF. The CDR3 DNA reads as TGCAGCGTTGAATATGGCGGGGCTAGCGGGAGCCCAGATACGCAGTATTTT.

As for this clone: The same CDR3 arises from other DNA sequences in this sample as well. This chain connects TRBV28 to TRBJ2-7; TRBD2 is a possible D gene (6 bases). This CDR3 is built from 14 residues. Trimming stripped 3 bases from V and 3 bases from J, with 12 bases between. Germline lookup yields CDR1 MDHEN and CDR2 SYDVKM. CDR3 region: CASSFSGGRYEQYF. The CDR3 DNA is TGTGCCAGCAGTTTCAGCGGAGGGCGCTACGAGCAGTACTTC. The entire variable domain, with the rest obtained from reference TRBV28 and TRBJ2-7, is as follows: DVKVTQSSRYLVKRTGEKVFLECVQDMDHENMFWYRQDPGLGLRLIYFSYDVKMKEKGDIPEGYSVSREKKERFSLILESASTNQTSMYLCASSFSGGRYEQYFGPGTRLTVT.

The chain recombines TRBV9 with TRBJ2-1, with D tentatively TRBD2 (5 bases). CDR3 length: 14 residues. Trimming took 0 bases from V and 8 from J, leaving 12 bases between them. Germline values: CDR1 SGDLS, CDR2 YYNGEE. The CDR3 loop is CASSVVRTGDEQFF. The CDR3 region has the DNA TGTGCCAGCAGCGTAGTCCGGACTGGAGATGAGCAGTTCTTC. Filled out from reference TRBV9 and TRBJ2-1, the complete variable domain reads DSGVTQTPKHLITATGQRVTLRCSPRSGDLSVYWYQQSLDQGLQFLIQYYNGEERAKGNILERFSAQQFPDLHSELNLSSLELGDSALYFCASSVVRTGDEQFFGPGTRLTVL.

The CDR3 DNA follows: TGTGCCAGCAGCTCAGGAGGGCCCAGCACAGATACGCAGTATTTT. This gives the protein CASSSGGPSTDTQYF. The rearrangement joins TRBV5-4 to TRBJ2-3, with D perhaps matching TRBD2 (6 bases). Germline lookup yields CDR1 SGHNT and CDR2 YYREEE (reference sequence). CDR3 length equals 15 residues. Trimming removed 3 bases at V and 0 bases at J, with 11 bases between.

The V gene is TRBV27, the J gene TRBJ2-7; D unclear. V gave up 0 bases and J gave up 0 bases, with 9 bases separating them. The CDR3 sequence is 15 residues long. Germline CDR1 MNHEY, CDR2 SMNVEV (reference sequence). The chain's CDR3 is CASSLSAAHSYEQYF. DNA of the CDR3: TGTGCCAGCAGTTTATCGGCCGCCCACTCCTACGAGCAGTACTTC.

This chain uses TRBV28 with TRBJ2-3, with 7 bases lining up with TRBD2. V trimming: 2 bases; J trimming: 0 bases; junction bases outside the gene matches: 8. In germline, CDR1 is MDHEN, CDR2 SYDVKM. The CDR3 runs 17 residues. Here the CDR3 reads CASSLGAGGGSTDTQYF. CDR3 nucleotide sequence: TGTGCCAGCAGTTTAGGGGCGGGCGGGGGTAGCACAGATACGCAGTATTTT.

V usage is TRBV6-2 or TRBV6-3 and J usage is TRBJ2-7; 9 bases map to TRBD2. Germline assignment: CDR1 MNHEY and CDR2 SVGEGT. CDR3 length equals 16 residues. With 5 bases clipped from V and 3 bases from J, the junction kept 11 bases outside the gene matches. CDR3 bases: TGTGCCAGCAGTCCCCCGGGACTAGCTTCACTCTACGAGCAGTACTTC. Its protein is CASSPPGLASLYEQYF.